The T cell receptor beta chain under discussion was sequenced for a study of shared clonotypes between healthy human individuals. Replicate PCRs run on unsorted PBMC used 250 to 300 ng DNA, which was approximately 30,000 T cell genomes. The sequencing of unsorted PBMC DNA took place on ten immunoSEQ deep assay plates. How the authors handled the data: ImmunoSEQ supplied junction-only sequences lacking quality scores, so filtering was different. The assay was immunoSEQ multiplex PCR, and TCRdb's table has in-frame clones only and misses some. The V and J calls and clone size were taken over from that table, and D and trimming were inferred from the DNA. This table holds about 490,000 clones, roughly 78% found once. Trimming removed 3 bases from V and 1 base from J, with 13 bases in between. The CDR3 loop spans 16 amino acids. Looked up from germline, CDR1 is SGHNT and CDR2 is YYREEE (reference sequence).

This clone appeared once. About 100 million PBMCs supplied genomic DNA for unsorted samples. The sequencing input was PBMCs. This chain links TRBV5-4 with TRBJ2-2; the D gene is possibly TRBD1 (6 bases). This clonotype was sampled from a woman between 40 and 55 years old in good health. Some clones in this sample may be carry-over from other donors' samples. CDR3: CASSSLRDMNTGELFF. As DNA, the CDR3 is TGTGCCAGCAGCTCCCTCCGGGACATGAACACCGGGGAGCTGTTTTTT.